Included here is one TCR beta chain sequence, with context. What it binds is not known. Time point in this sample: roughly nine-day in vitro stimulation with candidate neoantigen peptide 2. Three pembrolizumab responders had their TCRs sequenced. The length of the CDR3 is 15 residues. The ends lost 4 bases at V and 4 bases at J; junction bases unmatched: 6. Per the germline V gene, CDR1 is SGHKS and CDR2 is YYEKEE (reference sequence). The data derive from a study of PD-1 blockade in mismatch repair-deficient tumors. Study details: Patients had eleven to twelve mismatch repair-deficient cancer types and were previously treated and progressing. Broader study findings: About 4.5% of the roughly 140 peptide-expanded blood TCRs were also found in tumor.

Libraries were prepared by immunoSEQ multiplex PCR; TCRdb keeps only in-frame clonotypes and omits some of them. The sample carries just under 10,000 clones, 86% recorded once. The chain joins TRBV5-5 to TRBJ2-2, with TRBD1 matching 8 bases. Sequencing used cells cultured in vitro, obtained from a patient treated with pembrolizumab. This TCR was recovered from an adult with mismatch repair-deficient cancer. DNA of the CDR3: TGTGCCAGCAGCCGGACAGGGCCGGTCACCGGGGAGCTGTTTTTT. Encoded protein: CASSRTGPVTGELFF.